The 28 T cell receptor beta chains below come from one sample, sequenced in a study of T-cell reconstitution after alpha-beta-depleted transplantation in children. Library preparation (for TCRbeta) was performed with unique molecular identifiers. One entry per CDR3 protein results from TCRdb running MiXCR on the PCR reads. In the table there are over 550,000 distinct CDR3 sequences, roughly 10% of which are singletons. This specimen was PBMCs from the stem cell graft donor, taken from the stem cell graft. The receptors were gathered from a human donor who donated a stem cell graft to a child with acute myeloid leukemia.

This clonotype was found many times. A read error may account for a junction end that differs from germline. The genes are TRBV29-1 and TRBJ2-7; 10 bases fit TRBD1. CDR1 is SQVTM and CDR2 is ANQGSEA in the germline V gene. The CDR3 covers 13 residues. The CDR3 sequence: CSVEGGQGTEQYF. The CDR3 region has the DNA TGCAGCGTCGAAGGGGGACAGGGGACCGAGCAGTACTTC.

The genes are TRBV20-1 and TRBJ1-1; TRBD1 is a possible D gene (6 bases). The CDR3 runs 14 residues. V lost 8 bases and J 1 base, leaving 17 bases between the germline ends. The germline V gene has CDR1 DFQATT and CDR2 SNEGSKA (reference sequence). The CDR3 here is CSPLKRGGNTEAFF. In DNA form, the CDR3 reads TGCAGTCCCCTAAAGAGGGGGGGGAACACTGAAGCTTTCTTT.

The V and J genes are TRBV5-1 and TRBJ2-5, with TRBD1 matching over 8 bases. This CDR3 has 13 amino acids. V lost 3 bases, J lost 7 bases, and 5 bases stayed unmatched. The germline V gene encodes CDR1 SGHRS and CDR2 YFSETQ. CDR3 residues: CASSSGGSGTQYF. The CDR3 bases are TGCGCCAGCAGCTCAGGGGGCTCAGGGACCCAGTACTTC.

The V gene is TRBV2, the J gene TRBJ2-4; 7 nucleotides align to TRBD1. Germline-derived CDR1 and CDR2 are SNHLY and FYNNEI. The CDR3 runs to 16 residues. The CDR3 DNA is TGTACCATCAGCCAGGGACAGTCCGAAGCCAAAAACATTCAGTACTTC. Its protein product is CTISQGQSEAKNIQYF.

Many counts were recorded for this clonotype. In nucleotides, the CDR3 is TGTGCCAGCAGCCAAGATATGCAGGCACAACTCTACGAGCAGTACTTC. Residues: CASSQDMQAQLYEQYF. The rearrangement links TRBV4-2 to TRBJ2-7; D is uncertain. The CDR3 has 16 amino acids. Trimming took 0 bases from V and 3 from J, leaving 15 bases between them. CDR1 LGHNA and CDR2 YNFKEQ come from the germline V gene.

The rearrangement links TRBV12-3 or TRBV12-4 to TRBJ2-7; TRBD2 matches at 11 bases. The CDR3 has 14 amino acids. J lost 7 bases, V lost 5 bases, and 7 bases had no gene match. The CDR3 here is CASSPIAGGGEQYF. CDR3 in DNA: TGTGCCAGCAGTCCCATAGCGGGAGGGGGAGAGCAGTACTTC.

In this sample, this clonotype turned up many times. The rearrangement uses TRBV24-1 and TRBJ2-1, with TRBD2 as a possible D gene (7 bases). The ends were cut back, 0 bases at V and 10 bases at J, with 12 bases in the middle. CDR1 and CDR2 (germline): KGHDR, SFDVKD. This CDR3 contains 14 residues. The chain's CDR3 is CATSDLWGGTEQFF. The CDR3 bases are TGTGCCACCAGTGATTTGTGGGGGGGCACAGAGCAGTTCTTC.

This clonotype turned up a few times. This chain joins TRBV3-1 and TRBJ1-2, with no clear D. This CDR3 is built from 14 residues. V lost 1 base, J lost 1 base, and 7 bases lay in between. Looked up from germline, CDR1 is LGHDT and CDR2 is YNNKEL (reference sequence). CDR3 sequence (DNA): TGTGCCAGCAGCCAAGTGGGCGGTAACTATGGCTACACCTTC. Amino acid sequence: CASSQVGGNYGYTF.

CDR3 bases: TGCAGTGCTACAGGCGCCGAGCAGTACTTC. Amino acid sequence: CSATGAEQYF. The chain joins TRBV20-1 to TRBJ2-7; unclear D gene. The CDR3 is 10 residues long. Deletions cut 4 bases from V and 6 bases from J, with 7 bases between. The germline V gene has CDR1 DFQATT and CDR2 SNEGSKA (reference sequence).

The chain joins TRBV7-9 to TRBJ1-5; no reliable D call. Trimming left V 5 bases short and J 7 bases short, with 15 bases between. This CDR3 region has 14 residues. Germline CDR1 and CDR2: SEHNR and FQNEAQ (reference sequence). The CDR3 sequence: CASSPGPKGQPQHF. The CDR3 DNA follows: TGTGCCAGCAGCCCCGGCCCAAAGGGCCAGCCCCAGCATTTT.

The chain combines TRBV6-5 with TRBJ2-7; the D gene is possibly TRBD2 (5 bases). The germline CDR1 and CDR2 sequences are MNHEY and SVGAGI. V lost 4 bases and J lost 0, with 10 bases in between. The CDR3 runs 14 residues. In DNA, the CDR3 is TGTGCCAGCAGTTCCTTAGCGTCCTCCTACGAGCAGTACTTC. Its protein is CASSSLASSYEQYF.

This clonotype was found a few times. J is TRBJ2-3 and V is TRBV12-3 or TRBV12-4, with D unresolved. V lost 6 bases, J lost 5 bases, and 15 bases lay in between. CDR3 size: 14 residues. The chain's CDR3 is CASSDRHREDTQYF. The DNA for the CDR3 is TGTGCCAGCAGCGATCGTCATAGGGAAGATACGCAGTATTTT.

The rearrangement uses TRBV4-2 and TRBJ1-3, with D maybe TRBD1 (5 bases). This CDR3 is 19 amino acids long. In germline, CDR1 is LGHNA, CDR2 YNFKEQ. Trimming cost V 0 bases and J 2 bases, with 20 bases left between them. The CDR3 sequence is CASSQDSMSRVQAGNTIYF. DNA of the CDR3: TGTGCCAGCAGCCAAGATTCGATGTCCCGGGTACAGGCTGGAAACACCATATATTTT.

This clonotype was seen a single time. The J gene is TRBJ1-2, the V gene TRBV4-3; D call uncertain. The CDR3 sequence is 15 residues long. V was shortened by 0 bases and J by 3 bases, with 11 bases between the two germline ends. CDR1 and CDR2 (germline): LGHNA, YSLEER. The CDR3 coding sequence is TGCGCCAGCAGCCAAGATGAAGGGCCGTACTATGGCTACACCTTC. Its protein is CASSQDEGPYYGYTF.

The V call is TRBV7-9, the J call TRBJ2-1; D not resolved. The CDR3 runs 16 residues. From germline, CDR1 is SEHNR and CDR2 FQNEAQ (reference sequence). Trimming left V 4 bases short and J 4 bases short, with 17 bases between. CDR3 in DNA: TGTGCCAGCAGCTCTACTTCCGGCGACCTGTACAATGAGCAGTTCTTC. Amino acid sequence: CASSSTSGDLYNEQFF.

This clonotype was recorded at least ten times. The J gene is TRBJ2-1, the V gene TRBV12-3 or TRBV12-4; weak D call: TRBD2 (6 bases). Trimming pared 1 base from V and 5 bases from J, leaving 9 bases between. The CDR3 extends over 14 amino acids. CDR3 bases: TGTGCCAGCAGTTTAGGAGGGACTGACAATGAGCAGTTCTTC. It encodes CASSLGGTDNEQFF.

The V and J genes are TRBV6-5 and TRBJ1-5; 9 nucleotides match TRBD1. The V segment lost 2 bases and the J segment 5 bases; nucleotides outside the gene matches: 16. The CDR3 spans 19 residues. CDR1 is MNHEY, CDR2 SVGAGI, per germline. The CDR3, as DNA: TGTGCCAGCAGTTACCTTATACAGGGGGCGACGGACACCGATCAGCCCCAGCATTTT. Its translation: CASSYLIQGATDTDQPQHF.

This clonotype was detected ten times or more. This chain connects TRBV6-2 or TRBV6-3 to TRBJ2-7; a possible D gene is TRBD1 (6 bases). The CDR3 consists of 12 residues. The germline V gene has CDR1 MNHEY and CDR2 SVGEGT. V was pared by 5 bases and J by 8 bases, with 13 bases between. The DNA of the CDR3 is TGTGCCAGCAGTCCGATCGGGACACAGCAGTACTTC. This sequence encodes CASSPIGTQQYF.

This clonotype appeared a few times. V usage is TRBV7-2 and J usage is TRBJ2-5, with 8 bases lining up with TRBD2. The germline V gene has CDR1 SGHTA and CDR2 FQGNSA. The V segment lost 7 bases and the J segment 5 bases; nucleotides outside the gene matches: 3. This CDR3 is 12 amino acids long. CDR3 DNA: TGTGCCAGCAAGCGGGGGACTGAGACCCAGTACTTC. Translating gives CASKRGTETQYF.

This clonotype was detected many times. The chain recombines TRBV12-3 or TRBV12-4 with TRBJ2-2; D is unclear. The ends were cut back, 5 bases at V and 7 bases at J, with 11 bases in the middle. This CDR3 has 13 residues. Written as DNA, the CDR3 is TGTGCCAGCAGTGACCGGGTGGTCGGGGAGCTGTTTTTT. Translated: CASSDRVVGELFF.

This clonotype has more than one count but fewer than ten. The CDR3 DNA is TGTGCCAGCAGCCCTCCCTCGTCGCGGGCGCGCACAGATACGCAGTATTTT. The encoded protein is CASSPPSSRARTDTQYF. The gene calls are TRBV4-2 and TRBJ2-3; perhaps TRBD2 as D (5 bases). CDR3 length equals 17 residues. Germline CDR1 LGHNA, CDR2 YNFKEQ. V was clipped by 4 bases and J by 1 base, with 18 bases between them.

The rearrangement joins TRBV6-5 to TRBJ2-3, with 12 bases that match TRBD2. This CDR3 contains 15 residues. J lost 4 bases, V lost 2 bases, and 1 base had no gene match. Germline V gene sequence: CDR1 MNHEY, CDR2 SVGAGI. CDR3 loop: CASSYLAGGADTQYF. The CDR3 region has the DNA TGTGCCAGCAGTTACCTAGCGGGGGGGGCAGATACGCAGTATTTT.

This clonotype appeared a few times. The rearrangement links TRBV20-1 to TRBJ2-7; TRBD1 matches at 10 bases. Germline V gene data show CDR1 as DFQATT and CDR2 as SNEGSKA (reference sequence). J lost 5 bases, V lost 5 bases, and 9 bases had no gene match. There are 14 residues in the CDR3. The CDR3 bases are TGCAGTGCTCCTAAGACGACAGGGGGCGACGAGCAGTACTTC. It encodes CSAPKTTGGDEQYF.

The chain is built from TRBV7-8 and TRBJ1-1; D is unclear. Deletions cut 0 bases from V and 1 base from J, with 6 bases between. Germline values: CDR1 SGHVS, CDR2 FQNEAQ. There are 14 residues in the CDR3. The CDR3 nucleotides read TGTGCCAGCAGCTTAGCCGTGACGAACACTGAAGCTTTCTTT. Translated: CASSLAVTNTEAFF.

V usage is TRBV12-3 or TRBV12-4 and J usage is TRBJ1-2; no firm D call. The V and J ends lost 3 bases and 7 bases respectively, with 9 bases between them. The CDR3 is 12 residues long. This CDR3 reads CASSFLSGGYTF. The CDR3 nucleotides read TGTGCCAGCAGTTTCCTTAGCGGTGGCTACACCTTC.

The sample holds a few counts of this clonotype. CDR3 region: CASSLGLSGEQYF. CDR3 sequence (DNA): TGTGCCAGCAGCTTAGGACTCTCGGGCGAGCAGTACTTC. V gene TRBV11-1 combines with J gene TRBJ2-7, with D unresolved. The CDR3 runs to 13 residues. Germline assignment: CDR1 SGHAT and CDR2 FQDESV (reference sequence). Trimming stripped 1 base from V and 6 bases from J, with 10 bases between.

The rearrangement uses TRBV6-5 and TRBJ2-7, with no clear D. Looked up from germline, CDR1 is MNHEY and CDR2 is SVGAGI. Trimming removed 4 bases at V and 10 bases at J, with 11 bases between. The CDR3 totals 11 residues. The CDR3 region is CASSSPAFQYF. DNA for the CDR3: TGTGCCAGCAGTTCCCCAGCGTTCCAGTACTTC.

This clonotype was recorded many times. The CDR3 protein is CSAPHSTDTQYF. The CDR3 DNA is TGCAGTGCCCCGCACAGCACAGATACGCAGTATTTT. The chain recombines TRBV20-1 with TRBJ2-3; no definite D call. This CDR3 contains 12 residues. CDR1 DFQATT and CDR2 SNEGSKA come from the germline V gene (reference sequence). With 6 bases removed from V and 0 bases from J, the gap between germline ends came to 7 bases.